This TCR beta chain was profiled in a study of somatic mutations in cytotoxic T cells in rheumatoid arthritis. Study results and caveats: Nobody had found out which antigens the expanded CD8+ clones targeted.

Produced via immunoSEQ multiplex PCR; TCRdb's table is partial and in-frame only. The sample includes some 38,000 clones, less than 85% of them seen just once. In regard to this clone: What it binds is unknown.

The sequenced material came from CD8+ T cells sorted from blood. The receptor's source is a man aged 35-49 years in good health.

The CDR3 loop reads CASRGRGEETQYF. CDR3 sequence (DNA): TGTGCCAGTAGAGGCAGGGGGGAAGAGACCCAGTACTTC. The chain is built from TRBV19 and TRBJ2-5; TRBD1 might be the D (7 bases). Germline V gene lookup returns CDR1 LNHDA and CDR2 SQIVND (reference sequence). Between the trimmed V and J ends, which lost 6 bases and 3 bases, there was a span of 11 bases. The CDR3 is 13 amino acids.